This T cell receptor beta chain was recorded in a study of shared clonotypes between healthy human individuals. Data came from immunoSEQ multiplex PCR; TCRdb stores just in-frame clones and leaves some out. The sample contains around 980,000 clones, roughly 74% of which appear only once. Donors comprised healthy HIV-negative adults lacking recent acute infections or vaccinations. This TCR derives from a man between 18 and 35 years old in good health. Some clones in this sample may be carry-over from other donors' samples. Sequencing was done on a sample of memory CD4+ T cells from PBMCs. This sample's subset: CD45RA-negative fraction.

The CDR3 DNA sequence: TGCGCCAGCAGCTCCAAGACTAGCTCCGAGACCCAGTACTTC. Translating gives CASSSKTSSETQYF. The chain joins TRBV5-1 to TRBJ2-5; TRBD2 agrees at 7 bases. The CDR3 spans 14 residues. Per the germline V gene, CDR1 is SGHRS and CDR2 is YFSETQ. J was trimmed by 5 bases and V by 3 bases; bases with no gene match: 7.